The T cell receptor (beta chain) under discussion was sequenced for a study of neurological immune-mediated disorders. Findings and caveats of the study: CDR3 amino acid sequences of expanded clones were not shared across subjects, a result suggesting private repertoires in all groups.

The study built unsorted libraries from 2 million PBMCs kept at -80 C. The table lists this clonotype with many counts. Antigen specificity is unknown. The CDR3 extends over 16 amino acids. The V segment lost 6 bases and the J segment 4 bases; nucleotides outside the gene matches: 8. Per the germline V gene, CDR1 is SGHTA and CDR2 is FQGNSA. The authors made cDNA by 5'RACE with 10-nucleotide random UMIs. Each CDR3 protein is one row after TCRdb ran MiXCR on the 5' RACE reads. There are more than 50,000 distinct CDR3 sequences in the sample; 3% to 5% occur only once, and approximately 1.2% lies in the top ten.

This TCR was recovered from a man younger than 45 with multiple sclerosis. The chain joins TRBV7-2 to TRBJ2-5; 13 bases align to TRBD2. Material: PBMCs. CDR3 DNA: TGTGCCAGCAGACCACTAGCGGGGGGGCCTCCAGAGACCCAGTACTTC. This encodes CASRPLAGGPPETQYF.